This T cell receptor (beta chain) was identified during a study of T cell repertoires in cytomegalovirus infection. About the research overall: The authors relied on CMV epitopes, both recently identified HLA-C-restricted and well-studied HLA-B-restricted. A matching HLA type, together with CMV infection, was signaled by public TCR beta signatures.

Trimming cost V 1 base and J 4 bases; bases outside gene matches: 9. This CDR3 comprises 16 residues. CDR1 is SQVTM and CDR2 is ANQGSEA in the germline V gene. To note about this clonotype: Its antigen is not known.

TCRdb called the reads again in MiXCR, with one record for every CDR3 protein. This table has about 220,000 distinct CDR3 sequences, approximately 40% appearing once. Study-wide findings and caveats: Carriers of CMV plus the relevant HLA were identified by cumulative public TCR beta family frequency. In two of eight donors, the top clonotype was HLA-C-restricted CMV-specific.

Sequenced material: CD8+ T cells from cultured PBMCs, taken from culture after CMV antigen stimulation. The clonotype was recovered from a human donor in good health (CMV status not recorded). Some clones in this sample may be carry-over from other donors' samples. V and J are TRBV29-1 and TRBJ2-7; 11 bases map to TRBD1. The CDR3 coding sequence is TGCAGCGTTGAAGGGAAGTGGACAGGGGGCGGGTACGAGCAGTACTTC. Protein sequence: CSVEGKWTGGGYEQYF.